A selection of T cell receptor beta chains follows, all from one sample in a study of cytomegalovirus exposure and HLA in healthy donors. The data were produced by immunoSEQ multiplex PCR, yet TCRdb's version contains in-frame clones alone and is incomplete. This table holds over 35,000 clones, around 93% found once. The sample taken for sequencing was PBMCs. These receptor sequences come from a man aged 18 to 29 in good health and CMV-seronegative. CDR3s include the opening cysteine and the closing phenylalanine or tryptophan. D genes are given only for firm matches. Size is stated for part of the rows, as once, few or many counts, or as a class when the clone is expanded.

v_gene	d_gene	j_gene	abundance	CDR3aa	CDR3nt
TRBV28	TRBD2	TRBJ2-3	-	CASSRVAGGITDTQYF	TGTGCCAGCAGTCGAGTAGCGGGAGGGATCACAGATACGCAGTATTTT
TRBV6-6	-	TRBJ2-3	-	CASSFPGLSTDTQYF	TGTGCCAGCAGTTTCCCGGGACTTAGCACAGATACGCAGTATTTT
TRBV28	-	TRBJ2-7	-	CASSFRYEQYF	TGTGCCAGCAGTTTCCGCTACGAGCAGTACTTC
TRBV5-4	TRBD2	TRBJ2-1	-	CASKSMGGSGGYNEQFF	TGTGCCAGCAAATCAATGGGTGGTAGCGGGGGGTACAATGAGCAGTTCTTC
TRBV10-3	TRBD1	TRBJ2-7	-	CAVTGTGSHYEQYF	TGTGCCGTCACCGGGACAGGGTCACACTACGAGCAGTACTTC
TRBV29-1	TRBD1	TRBJ2-5	-	CSVSTGTQETQYF	TGCAGCGTCTCGACAGGGACCCAAGAGACCCAGTACTTC
TRBV5-1	TRBD1	TRBJ1-3	-	CASSPVEGAPGNTIYF	TGCGCCAGCAGCCCGGTGGAGGGGGCTCCAGGAAACACCATATATTTT
TRBV6-5	-	TRBJ1-6	-	CASSYTGTDNSPLHF	TGTGCCAGCAGTTACACAGGGACGGATAATTCACCCCTCCACTTT
TRBV5-6	TRBD2	TRBJ2-2	few	CASSLEGGRRTGELFF	TGTGCCAGCAGCTTGGAGGGCGGGAGGAGGACCGGGGAGCTGTTTTTT
TRBV29-1	TRBD1	TRBJ1-2	-	CSVGGGSNYGYTF	TGCAGCGTTGGAGGGGGCTCTAACTATGGCTACACCTTC